The 14 T cell receptor beta chains reported below all come from one sample, sequenced in a study of blood T cell repertoires in COVID-19. Method: immunoSEQ multiplex PCR; TCRdb's copy keeps in-frame clones and lacks some. The sample consists of a few hundred thousand clones, around 84% of them appearing once. The sample comprised peripheral blood. All receptors come from a woman aged 80 or older with COVID-19, enrolled during active disease.

The rearrangement joins TRBV27 to TRBJ1-2; 8 bases are a match to TRBD1. CDR3 length: 14 amino acids. CDR1 and CDR2 (germline): MNHEY, SMNVEV (reference sequence). V lost 4 bases and J lost 8; bases outside the gene matches: 9. The CDR3, as DNA: TGTGCCAGCAGTTCCCTTCAGGGGGCTAAAGGCTACACCTTC. This codes for CASSSLQGAKGYTF.

This chain links TRBV19 with TRBJ1-2, with D uncertain. Germline values: CDR1 LNHDA, CDR2 SQIVND (reference sequence). This CDR3 has 15 amino acids. The V and J ends lost 8 bases and 3 bases respectively, with 19 bases between them. The CDR3 nucleotides read TGTGCCAGTCTAGACGGGAGCTTTGGGGACTATGGCTACACCTTC. Residues: CASLDGSFGDYGYTF.

This rearrangement joins TRBV5-4 to TRBJ2-1, with 10 bases identical to TRBD1. Germline V CDR1 and CDR2: SGHNT, YYREEE (reference sequence). With 3 bases clipped from V and 9 bases from J, the junction kept 3 bases outside the gene matches. The CDR3 runs 13 residues. The CDR3 reads CASSSTGGGEQFF. The CDR3 nucleotides read TGTGCCAGCAGCTCGACAGGGGGCGGTGAGCAGTTCTTC.

The rearrangement uses TRBV25-1 and TRBJ1-4, with a weak D call TRBD1 (6 bases). The V end lost 6 bases, the J end lost 5 bases, and 16 bases lay between the germline ends. From germline, CDR1 is MGHDK and CDR2 SYGVNS. The CDR3 is made up of 15 amino acids. The CDR3 nucleotides read TGTGCCAGCAGACCGTTGGACAGCTCGAATGAAAAACTGTTTTTT. Protein: CASRPLDSSNEKLFF. Full variable domain (rest looked up from reference TRBV25-1 and TRBJ1-4): EADIYQTPRYLVIGTGKKITLECSQTMGHDKMYWYQQDPGMELHLIHYSYGVNSTEKGDLSSESTVSRIRTEHFPLTLESARPSHTSQYLCASRPLDSSNEKLFFGSGTQLSVL.

V usage is TRBV19 and J usage is TRBJ1-5, with TRBD1 as a possible D gene (5 bases). Trimming removed 3 bases from V and 5 bases from J, with 8 bases in between. CDR1 is LNHDA and CDR2 is SQIVND in the germline V gene (reference sequence). The CDR3 consists of 13 residues. The CDR3 loop reads CASSMSRDQPQHF. The CDR3 DNA reads as TGTGCCAGTAGTATGTCCAGGGATCAGCCCCAGCATTTT.

The rearrangement joins TRBV28 to TRBJ1-2, with D perhaps TRBD1 (5 bases). This CDR3 spans 14 amino acids. V was trimmed by 7 bases and J by 4 bases, leaving 16 bases between them. Germline V CDR1 and CDR2: MDHEN, SYDVKM. CDR3: CASTWDGEGYGYTF. The CDR3 nucleotides read TGTGCCAGCACTTGGGACGGGGAGGGCTATGGCTACACCTTC.

The chain uses TRBV10-3 and TRBJ2-1; 10 bases match TRBD2. The CDR3 has 15 residues. J gave up 7 bases and V 2 bases, and 5 bases lay outside the gene matches. Germline V CDR1 and CDR2: ENHRY, SYGVKD. The CDR3 protein is CAISESGGAVNEQFF. The CDR3 region has the DNA TGTGCCATCAGTGAGAGCGGGGGGGCTGTTAATGAGCAGTTCTTC.

CDR3 DNA: TGTGCCAGTAGTACCACAGGGGTTTTAAATCAGCCCCAGCATTTT. Its protein is CASSTTGVLNQPQHF. The J gene is TRBJ1-5, the V gene TRBV19; the match to TRBD1 covers 7 bases. J lost 4 bases, V lost 4 bases, and 7 bases had no gene match. Looked up from germline, CDR1 is LNHDA and CDR2 is SQIVND (reference sequence). The CDR3 length is 15 residues.

The chain links TRBV19 to TRBJ1-1; D may be TRBD1 (5 bases). The CDR3 covers 14 residues. Trimming stripped 5 bases from V and 4 bases from J, with 14 bases between. Germline V gives CDR1 LNHDA, CDR2 SQIVND (reference sequence). The CDR3 DNA is TGTGCCAGTAGTGGTCAGGGAAGTGCCACTGAAGCTTTCTTT. This gives the protein CASSGQGSATEAFF.

In DNA, the CDR3 is TGTGCCACCGGGACAGGGGCGAATAATTCACCCCTCCACTTT. Its translation is CATGTGANNSPLHF. This chain uses TRBV10-3 with TRBJ1-6, with TRBD1 matching over 10 bases. V was pared by 10 bases and J by 5 bases, with 5 bases of the junction left unmatched. This CDR3 comprises 14 residues. Per germline, CDR1 ENHRY and CDR2 SYGVKD.

The rearrangement joins TRBV2 to TRBJ1-2; maybe TRBD1 (6 bases). This CDR3 has 15 residues. Germline V gene data show CDR1 as SNHLY and CDR2 as FYNNEI. The V gene lost 5 bases and the J gene lost 10 bases, with 23 bases spanning the gap. This CDR3 reads CASSKNLAGEGAYTF. Written as DNA, the CDR3 is TGTGCCAGCAGTAAAAATCTGGCAGGGGAAGGGGCCTACACCTTC.

The chain is built from TRBV7-9 and TRBJ1-3, with a possible D match to TRBD1 (5 bases). CDR3 length equals 15 residues. Germline CDR1 and CDR2: SEHNR and FQNEAQ (reference sequence). V was pared by 5 bases and J by 5 bases, with 16 bases between. CDR3 sequence (DNA): TGTGCCAGCAGCCCAACAGAGGCAGGGCGAAACACCATATATTTT. Encoded protein: CASSPTEAGRNTIYF.

The V gene is TRBV7-2, the J gene TRBJ1-5, with D unresolved. The germline CDR1 and CDR2 sequences are SGHTA and FQGNSA. V lost 1 base and J 6 bases, leaving 7 bases between the germline ends. The CDR3 extends over 13 amino acids. The CDR3 region is CASSLGSVQPQHF. In DNA form, the CDR3 reads TGTGCCAGCAGCTTAGGGTCAGTTCAGCCCCAGCATTTT.

In its sample, this clone was seen once. This chain uses TRBV2 with TRBJ2-3; no clear D gene. This CDR3 has 14 residues. Trimming removed 5 bases at V and 1 base at J, with 10 bases between. Germline CDR1 and CDR2: SNHLY and FYNNEI. The CDR3 is CASSRSSGTDTQYF. The DNA for the CDR3 is TGTGCCAGCAGTCGGTCCTCGGGCACAGATACGCAGTATTTT.